This TCR beta chain originates from a study of control samples from healthy donors and cancer patients. V shed 0 bases and J shed 1 base, with 21 bases lying between them. The germline V gene has CDR1 LGHNA and CDR2 YSLEER. The CDR3 contains 19 residues. The data were produced by immunoSEQ multiplex PCR, yet TCRdb's version contains in-frame clones alone and is incomplete. The data hold some 22,000 clones, with around 80% observed a single time. This receptor was obtained from a man aged 55 to 69 with colorectal cancer. Material: PBMCs. The chain couples TRBV4-3 to TRBJ1-2; D not resolved. The CDR3 spells CASSQDQGGDITFNYGYTF. CDR3 in DNA: TGCGCCAGCAGCCAAGATCAAGGAGGAGACATCACATTTAACTATGGCTACACCTTC.